One sample yielded the 8 T cell receptor beta chains listed below, sequenced in a study of OX40 agonist ivuxolimab in advanced cancers. Assay: immunoSEQ multiplex PCR; the TCRdb copy retains only in-frame clones and omits some. The sample gives about 45,000 clones, around 80% of which show up once; about 5% is in the top ten. The sequences come from CD4+ or CD8+ T cells sorted from blood, collected in a trial of the OX40 agonist ivuxolimab. The receptor set was obtained from an adult with an advanced solid tumor such as melanoma, head and neck, liver or kidney cancer.

This chain uses TRBV29-1 with TRBJ2-1; 14 bases map to TRBD2. The length of the CDR3 is 15 residues. The V gene's germline CDR1 is SQVTM and CDR2 ANQGSEA. V gave up 6 bases and J gave up 9 bases; unmatched junction bases: 10. DNA of the CDR3: TGCAGCGTGGTCAGACTAGCGGGAGGGCCGAGTGAGCAGTTCTTC. This codes for CSVVRLAGGPSEQFF.

The chain employs TRBV6-4 and TRBJ2-1, with 9 positions matching TRBD2. V dropped 6 bases and J dropped 5; count of bases not matched to a gene: 14. The CDR3 is made up of 17 amino acids. The germline CDR1 and CDR2 sequences are MRHNA and SNTAGT. CDR3 protein: CASSETGLALHNNEQFF. Here the CDR3 DNA reads TGTGCCAGCAGCGAGACTGGACTAGCGCTTCATAACAATGAGCAGTTCTTC.

CDR3 nucleotides: TGTGCCAGCAGACCGGACTACTCCACCTACAATGAGCAGTTCTTC. The encoded protein is CASRPDYSTYNEQFF. V is TRBV6-5 and J is TRBJ2-1, with D possibly TRBD2 on 6 matching bases. This CDR3 contains 15 residues. The ends were cut back, 6 bases at V and 2 bases at J, with 14 bases in the middle. Per germline, CDR1 MNHEY and CDR2 SVGAGI.

The chain carries TRBV9 and TRBJ2-2, with D uncertain. The germline V gene has CDR1 SGDLS and CDR2 YYNGEE. The CDR3 has 14 residues. V dropped 2 bases and J dropped 0 bases, with 5 bases sitting between them. The CDR3 loop reads CASSVRPNTGELFF. In nucleotides, the CDR3 is TGTGCCAGCAGCGTCAGGCCGAACACCGGGGAGCTGTTTTTT. Complete variable domain (other parts from reference TRBV9 and TRBJ2-2): DSGVTQTPKHLITATGQRVTLRCSPRSGDLSVYWYQQSLDQGLQFLIQYYNGEERAKGNILERFSAQQFPDLHSELNLSSLELGDSALYFCASSVRPNTGELFFGEGSRLTVL.

This sequence joins TRBV11-2 and TRBJ1-1; D perhaps matches TRBD1 (6 bases). Germline V gene data show CDR1 as SGHAT and CDR2 as FQNNGV. There are 14 residues in the CDR3. The germline V and J ends were trimmed by 5 bases and 4 bases, with 14 bases remaining between them. DNA of the CDR3: TGTGCCAGCAGCCCGCAGGGGCTGGGCACTGAAGCTTTCTTT. Its protein product is CASSPQGLGTEAFF.

This sequence joins TRBV11-3 and TRBJ2-1; the match to TRBD2 covers 7 bases. This CDR3 contains 16 residues. Germline assignment: CDR1 SGHNT and CDR2 YENEEA. J lost 4 bases, V lost 1 base, and 7 bases had no gene match. CDR3 in DNA: TGTGCCAGCAGCTTAGTTTCTAGCGGCCGATACAATGAGCAGTTCTTC. Translation: CASSLVSSGRYNEQFF.

The V call is TRBV5-1, the J call TRBJ1-3; 7 positions agree with TRBD1. The junction had 4 bases not matched to a gene; V was cut back by 4 bases and J by 0 bases. The CDR3 sequence is 15 residues long. Germline lookup yields CDR1 SGHRS and CDR2 YFSETQ. In DNA, the CDR3 is TGCGCCAGCAGCACGGGACAGTCCTCTGGAAACACCATATATTTT. Its protein is CASSTGQSSGNTIYF.

Judged by abundance, this clone is medium-sized. The rearrangement uses TRBV19 and TRBJ1-5; maybe TRBD1 (5 bases). CDR1 is LNHDA and CDR2 is SQIVND in the germline V gene (reference sequence). The CDR3 runs 16 residues. The V and J ends lost 3 bases and 3 bases respectively, with 15 bases between them. The CDR3 nucleotides read TGTGCCAGTAGTATCCTCGCGAGGGGAGACAATCAGCCCCAGCATTTT. It codes for CASSILARGDNQPQHF.